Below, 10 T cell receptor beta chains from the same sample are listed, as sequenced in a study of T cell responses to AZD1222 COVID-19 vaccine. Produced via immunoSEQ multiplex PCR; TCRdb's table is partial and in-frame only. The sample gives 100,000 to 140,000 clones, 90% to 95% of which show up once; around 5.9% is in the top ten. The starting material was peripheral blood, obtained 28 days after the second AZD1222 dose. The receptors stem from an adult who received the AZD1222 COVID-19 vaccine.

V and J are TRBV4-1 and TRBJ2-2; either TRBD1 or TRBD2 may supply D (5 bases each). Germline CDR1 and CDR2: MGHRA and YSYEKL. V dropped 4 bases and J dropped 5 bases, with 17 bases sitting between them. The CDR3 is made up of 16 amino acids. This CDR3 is CASSRWVGEGTGELFF. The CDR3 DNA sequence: TGCGCCAGCAGCCGGTGGGTGGGGGAAGGGACCGGGGAGCTGTTTTTT.

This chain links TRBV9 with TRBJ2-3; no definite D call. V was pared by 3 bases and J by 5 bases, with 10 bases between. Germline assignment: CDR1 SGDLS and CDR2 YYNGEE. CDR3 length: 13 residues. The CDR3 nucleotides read TGTGCCAGCAGCGGGGAATCACTAGATACGCAGTATTTT. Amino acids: CASSGESLDTQYF.

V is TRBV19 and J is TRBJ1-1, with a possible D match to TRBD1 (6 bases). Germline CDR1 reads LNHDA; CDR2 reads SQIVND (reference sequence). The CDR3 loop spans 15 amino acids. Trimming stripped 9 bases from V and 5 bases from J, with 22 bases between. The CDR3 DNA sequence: TGTGCCAGCGGTACAGGGTGGGGCCGGCGGACTGAAGCTTTCTTT. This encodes CASGTGWGRRTEAFF.

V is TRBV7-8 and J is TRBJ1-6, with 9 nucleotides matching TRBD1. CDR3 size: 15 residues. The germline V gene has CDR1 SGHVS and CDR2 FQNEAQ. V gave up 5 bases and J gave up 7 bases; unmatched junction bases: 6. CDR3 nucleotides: TGTGCCAGCAGCGGGGGACAGGGAGGCAATTCACCCCTCCACTTT. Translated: CASSGGQGGNSPLHF. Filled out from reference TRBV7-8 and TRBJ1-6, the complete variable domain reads GAGVSQSPRYKVAKRGQDVALRCDPISGHVSLFWYQQALGQGPEFLTYFQNEAQLDKSGLPSDRFFAERPEGSVSTLKIQRTQQEDSAVYLCASSGGQGGNSPLHFGNGTRLTVT.

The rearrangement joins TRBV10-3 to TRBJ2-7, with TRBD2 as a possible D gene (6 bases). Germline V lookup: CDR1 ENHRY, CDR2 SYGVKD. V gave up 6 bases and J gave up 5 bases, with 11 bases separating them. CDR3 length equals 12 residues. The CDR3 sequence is CAISGGLDEQYF. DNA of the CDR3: TGTGCCATCAGCGGGGGTTTGGACGAGCAGTACTTC.

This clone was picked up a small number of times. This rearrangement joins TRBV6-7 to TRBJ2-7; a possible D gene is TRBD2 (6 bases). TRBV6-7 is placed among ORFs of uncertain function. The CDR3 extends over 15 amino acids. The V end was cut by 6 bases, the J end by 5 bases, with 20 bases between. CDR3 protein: CASRGPGGVTDEQYF. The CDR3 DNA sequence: TGTGCCAGCAGAGGGCCCGGGGGAGTAACCGACGAGCAGTACTTC.

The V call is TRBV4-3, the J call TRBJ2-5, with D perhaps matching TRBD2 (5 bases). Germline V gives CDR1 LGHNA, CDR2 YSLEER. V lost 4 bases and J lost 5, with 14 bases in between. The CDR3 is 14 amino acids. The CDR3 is CASSRGLGGETQYF. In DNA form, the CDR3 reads TGCGCCAGCAGCCGTGGGCTAGGAGGCGAGACCCAGTACTTC.

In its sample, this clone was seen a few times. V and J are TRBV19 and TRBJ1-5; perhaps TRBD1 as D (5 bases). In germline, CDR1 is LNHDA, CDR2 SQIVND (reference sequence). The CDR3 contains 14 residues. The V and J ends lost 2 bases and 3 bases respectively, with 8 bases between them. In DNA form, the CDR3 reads TGTGCCAGTAGTATACGGGGCCTCAATCAGCCCCAGCATTTT. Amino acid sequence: CASSIRGLNQPQHF. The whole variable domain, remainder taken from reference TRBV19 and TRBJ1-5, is DGGITQSPKYLFRKEGQNVTLSCEQNLNHDAMYWYRQDPGQGLRLIYYSQIVNDFQKGDIAEGYSVSREKKESFPLTVTSAQKNPTAFYLCASSIRGLNQPQHFGDGTRLSIL.

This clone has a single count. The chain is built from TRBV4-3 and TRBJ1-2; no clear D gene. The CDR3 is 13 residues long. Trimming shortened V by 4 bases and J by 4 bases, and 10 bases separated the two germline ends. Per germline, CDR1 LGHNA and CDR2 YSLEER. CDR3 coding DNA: TGCGCCAGCAGCCCGGGCCCTCTCTATGGCTACACCTTC. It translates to CASSPGPLYGYTF.

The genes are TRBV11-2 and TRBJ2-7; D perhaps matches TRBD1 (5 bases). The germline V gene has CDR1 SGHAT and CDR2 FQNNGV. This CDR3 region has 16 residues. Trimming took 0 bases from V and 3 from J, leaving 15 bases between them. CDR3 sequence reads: CASSLEGAISSYEQYF. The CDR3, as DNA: TGTGCCAGCAGCTTAGAAGGGGCCATATCCAGCTACGAGCAGTACTTC.